Shown below are 32 T cell receptor beta chains from a single sample sequenced in a study of CD8 T cells in ankylosing spondylitis. One entry per CDR3 protein results from TCRdb running MiXCR on the 5' RACE reads. This repertoire shows about 220,000 distinct CDR3 sequences, roughly 10% found once; its top ten account for approximately 20%. Sequencing was performed on blood, either unsorted or a sorted T cell fraction (not recorded which). These receptors were taken from a male donor with ankylosing spondylitis or in good health (not recorded which).

This clonotype has a count of ten or more. The gene calls are TRBV6-5 and TRBJ2-1; 8 bases align to TRBD2. The CDR3 covers 16 residues. Unmatched junction bases numbered 7, after V lost 2 bases and J lost 4 bases. Germline V gives CDR1 MNHEY, CDR2 SVGAGI. DNA of the CDR3: TGTGCCAGCAGTTACGGTTGGGCTAGCGGGTACAATGAGCAGTTCTTC. It translates to CASSYGWASGYNEQFF.

This clonotype was picked up many times. The chain combines TRBV18 with TRBJ2-1, with D unresolved. Germline values: CDR1 KGHSH, CDR2 LQKENI. The CDR3 has 12 residues. Trimming stripped 4 bases from V and 9 bases from J, with 10 bases between. The CDR3 here is CASSRDSAEQFF. The CDR3 DNA reads TGTGCCAGCTCACGAGACTCGGCTGAGCAGTTCTTC.

This clonotype came up many times. The chain joins TRBV7-8 to TRBJ2-7; D not certain. The CDR3 spans 15 residues. Germline CDR1 SGHVS, CDR2 FQNEAQ. Deletions cut 1 base from V and 2 bases from J, with 12 bases between. In DNA form, the CDR3 reads TGTGCCAGCAGCTTAGGGCTTGCCAGGCCCTACGAGCAGTACTTC. Protein sequence: CASSLGLARPYEQYF. The full variable domain, rest sourced from reference TRBV7-8 and TRBJ2-7, is GAGVSQSPRYKVAKRGQDVALRCDPISGHVSLFWYQQALGQGPEFLTYFQNEAQLDKSGLPSDRFFAERPEGSVSTLKIQRTQQEDSAVYLCASSLGLARPYEQYFGPGTRLTVT.

Only a few counts were recorded for this clonotype. Mismatch with germline at one junction end may stem from a read error. The rearrangement links TRBV11-2 to TRBJ2-6; D may match TRBD1 or TRBD2 (5 bases each). The germline CDR1 and CDR2 sequences are SGHAT and FQNNGV. The CDR3 runs 19 residues. The CDR3: CASSPRRDFLSSGANVLTF. The CDR3 nucleotides read TGTGCCAGCAGCCCCCGCCGGGATTTCTTAAGCTCTGGGGCCAACGTCCTGACCTTC.

This clonotype was detected a few times. The chain combines TRBV6-5 with TRBJ2-4; 10 nucleotides match TRBD2. Germline V CDR1 and CDR2: MNHEY, SVGAGI. The trim removed 2 bases at V and 10 bases at J, leaving 8 bases unmatched. The CDR3 contains 15 residues. Here the CDR3 DNA reads TGTGCCAGCAGTTACGTAACTAGCGGGGTCTGGATTCAGTACTTC. This codes for CASSYVTSGVWIQYF.

J is TRBJ1-2 and V is TRBV27; 8 nucleotides agree with TRBD1. V shed 5 bases, J shed 4 bases, and the junction held 15 bases outside the gene matches. The germline gives CDR1 MNHEY, CDR2 SMNVEV (reference sequence). The length of the CDR3 is 17 residues. The CDR3 bases are TGTGCCAGCAGTCTTAAAGGGGACAGGACTGCGATCTATGGCTACACCTTC. This encodes CASSLKGDRTAIYGYTF.

This clonotype was recorded at least ten times. The chain carries TRBV4-2 and TRBJ1-1, with a possible D match to TRBD1 (5 bases). The CDR3 is made up of 16 amino acids. V was pared by 0 bases and J by 0 bases, with 11 bases between. The germline V gene has CDR1 LGHNA and CDR2 YNFKEQ. The DNA for the CDR3 is TGTGCCAGCAGCCAAGATAAAGGGGCGATGAACACTGAAGCTTTCTTT. This gives the protein CASSQDKGAMNTEAFF.

This clonotype was found many times. Written as DNA, the CDR3 is TGCAGTGCTAGCGTACCGGGTAGGACCTGGGATACGCAGTATTTT. It yields the protein CSASVPGRTWDTQYF. The chain employs TRBV20-1 and TRBJ2-3; D gene uncertain. This CDR3 has 15 residues. Germline loops: CDR1 DFQATT, CDR2 SNEGSKA (reference sequence). Trimming cost V 3 bases and J 6 bases, with 19 bases left between them.

The chain uses TRBV19 and TRBJ2-1; D is tentatively TRBD1 or TRBD2 (6 bases each). This CDR3 has 14 residues. The V and J ends lost 4 bases and 10 bases respectively, with 17 bases between them. Germline V lookup: CDR1 LNHDA, CDR2 SQIVND (reference sequence). CDR3 amino acids: CASSRGATGAEQFF. The DNA of the CDR3 is TGTGCCAGTAGTAGGGGGGCGACAGGCGCGGAGCAGTTCTTC.

This clonotype was observed many times. The chain carries TRBV20-1 and TRBJ2-1, with TRBD2 matching over 7 bases. V shed 6 bases, J shed 3 bases, and the junction held 8 bases outside the gene matches. Germline CDR1 DFQATT, CDR2 SNEGSKA (reference sequence). CDR3 length equals 14 residues. DNA of the CDR3: TGCAGTGCCAGGTGGCTAGCGGACTACAATGAGCAGTTCTTC. Protein sequence: CSARWLADYNEQFF.

This clonotype was recorded at least ten times. The chain carries TRBV20-1 and TRBJ2-7; 8 bases line up with TRBD1. V trimming: 8 bases; J trimming: 1 base; junction bases outside the gene matches: 13. CDR3 size: 15 residues. Germline V gene lookup returns CDR1 DFQATT and CDR2 SNEGSKA (reference sequence). The CDR3 sequence: CSPSGVGQGSYEQYF. The CDR3 DNA reads TGCAGTCCATCGGGAGTAGGACAGGGTTCCTACGAGCAGTACTTC.

This clonotype was seen at least ten times. The genes are TRBV7-3 and TRBJ2-1, with a weak D call TRBD1 (7 bases). Between the trimmed V and J ends, which lost 5 bases and 9 bases, there was a span of 14 bases. Germline V gene lookup returns CDR1 SGHTA and CDR2 FQGTGA. This CDR3 is built from 13 residues. The CDR3 region is CASSTKQGGEQFF. DNA of the CDR3: TGTGCCAGCAGCACCAAGCAGGGGGGTGAGCAGTTCTTC.

This clonotype came up many times. This chain uses TRBV6-1 with TRBJ1-5; 8 nucleotides line up with TRBD1. The J segment lost 11 bases and the V segment lost 6 bases, leaving 15 bases of the junction unmatched. Germline CDR1 is MNHNS and CDR2 is SASEGT. This CDR3 is 15 amino acids long. The CDR3 reads CASSDRSTGGWTQHF. Written as DNA, the CDR3 is TGTGCCAGCAGCGACCGCTCTACAGGGGGTTGGACCCAGCATTTT.

This clonotype was detected ten times or more. The chain recombines TRBV5-1 with TRBJ1-2; no clear D. With 5 bases removed from V and 4 bases from J, the gap between germline ends came to 12 bases. This CDR3 has 13 amino acids. Looked up from germline, CDR1 is SGHRS and CDR2 is YFSETQ. The CDR3 reads CASSSEGAYGYTF. The CDR3 coding sequence is TGCGCCAGCAGTTCGGAGGGTGCCTATGGCTACACCTTC.

There are many counts of this clonotype. The rearrangement links TRBV7-2 to TRBJ1-1; the D is unclear. Trimming pared 5 bases from V and 4 bases from J, leaving 17 bases between. Per germline, CDR1 SGHTA and CDR2 FQGNSA. The CDR3 loop spans 15 amino acids. CDR3 DNA sequence: TGTGCCAGCAGCCCTAGTACGGACTGGAGCACTGAAGCTTTCTTT. Translated, it gives CASSPSTDWSTEAFF. Together with reference TRBV7-2 and TRBJ1-1, the CDR3 gives the full variable domain: GAGVSQSPSNKVTEKGKDVELRCDPISGHTALYWYRQSLGQGLEFLIYFQGNSAPDKSGLPSDRFSAERTGGSVSTLTIQRTQQEDSAVYLCASSPSTDWSTEAFFGQGTRLTVV.

The table lists this clonotype with many counts. The CDR3 reads CASSQVFPPTDTQYF. Written as DNA, the CDR3 is TGCGCCAGCAGCCAAGTATTCCCGCCTACAGATACGCAGTATTTT. The chain links TRBV4-1 to TRBJ2-3; D is uncertain. The CDR3 loop spans 15 amino acids. Trimming pared 1 base from V and 3 bases from J, leaving 11 bases between. Germline values: CDR1 MGHRA, CDR2 YSYEKL.

The chain has TRBV5-1 and TRBJ1-1, with a possible D match to TRBD1 (6 bases). V lost 5 bases, J lost 6 bases, and 23 bases lay in between. The CDR3 runs 16 residues. In germline, CDR1 is SGHRS, CDR2 YFSETQ. The DNA for the CDR3 is TGCGCCAGCAGACCTCCGGGGGGCCTGATAGCGGCTGAAGCTTTCTTT. It codes for CASRPPGGLIAAEAFF.

Note on this clonotype: The junction shows a germline mismatch at one end, possibly a read error. The gene calls are TRBV3-1 and TRBJ1-2, with unresolved D. The germline V gene has CDR1 LGHDT and CDR2 YNNKEL (reference sequence). This CDR3 region has 11 residues. CDR3 nucleotides: TGTGCCAGCAGCACTGACTATGGCGACACCTTC. Translation: CASSTDYGDTF.

The sample holds many counts of this clonotype. This chain uses TRBV28 with TRBJ1-4; D ambiguous. Germline V gene data show CDR1 as MDHEN and CDR2 as SYDVKM. The CDR3 extends over 15 amino acids. Between the trimmed V and J ends, which lost 5 bases and 1 base, there was a span of 11 bases. The CDR3 reads CASSALDVTNEKLFF. The CDR3 coding sequence is TGTGCCAGCAGTGCCCTGGACGTAACTAATGAAAAACTGTTTTTT.

A few counts support this clonotype. The chain uses TRBV10-3 and TRBJ1-5; D gene uncertain. Germline V gene lookup returns CDR1 ENHRY and CDR2 SYGVKD. The CDR3 totals 13 residues. Trimming cost V 3 bases and J 5 bases, with 8 bases left between them. CDR3 in DNA: TGTGCCATCAGTGATGCCCGCGATCAGCCCCAGCATTTT. Translated, it gives CAISDARDQPQHF.

This clonotype was observed a few times. J is TRBJ2-7 and V is TRBV18; 9 bases are a match to TRBD1. Germline CDR1 is KGHSH and CDR2 is LQKENI. This CDR3 has 14 residues. The trim removed 2 bases at V and 6 bases at J, leaving 5 bases unmatched. CDR3 coding DNA: TGTGCCAGCTCACCAGGACAGGGGAGAGGCGAGCAGTACTTC. It codes for CASSPGQGRGEQYF.

This clonotype came up many times. The chain couples TRBV5-1 to TRBJ2-6; no reliable D call. V lost 4 bases, J lost 0 bases, and 8 bases lay in between. Germline V gene lookup returns CDR1 SGHRS and CDR2 YFSETQ. This CDR3 has 15 amino acids. CDR3 DNA sequence: TGCGCCAGCAGCCCAACAAACTCTGGGGCCAACGTCCTGACTTTC. Protein: CASSPTNSGANVLTF.

This clonotype was seen a few times. The chain links TRBV11-2 to TRBJ2-3, with 9 nucleotides matching TRBD2. Trimming took 2 bases from V and 3 from J; bases not matched to a gene: 12. The CDR3 consists of 18 residues. Germline loops: CDR1 SGHAT, CDR2 FQNNGV. The chain's CDR3 is CASSLLWAGGFVTDTQYF. The CDR3, as DNA: TGTGCCAGCAGCTTACTGTGGGCGGGGGGGTTTGTTACAGATACGCAGTATTTT.

This clonotype was observed at least ten times. This chain joins TRBV3-1 and TRBJ1-4; D gene unclear. CDR3 length equals 14 residues. Trimming shortened V by 5 bases and J by 2 bases, and 9 bases separated the two germline ends. Germline loops: CDR1 LGHDT, CDR2 YNNKEL (reference sequence). CDR3 loop: CASSLGHTNEKLFF. The CDR3 DNA follows: TGTGCCAGCAGCTTGGGCCATACTAATGAAAAACTGTTTTTT. The full variable domain, in which reference TRBV3-1 and TRBJ1-4 provide the parts outside the CDR3, is DTAVSQTPKYLVTQMGNDKSIKCEQNLGHDTMYWYKQDSKKFLKIMFSYNNKELIINETVPNRFSPKSPDKAHLNLHINSLELGDSAVYFCASSLGHTNEKLFFGSGTQLSVL.

This chain uses TRBV20-1 with TRBJ2-2; TRBD1 aligns across 8 bases. This CDR3 spans 15 amino acids. Per the germline V gene, CDR1 is DFQATT and CDR2 is SNEGSKA (reference sequence). After removal of 6 bases from V and 4 bases from J, the junction contained 10 bases not matched to a gene. CDR3 DNA sequence: TGCAGTGCCCGCCCTACAGGGACAGGCACCGGGGAGCTGTTTTTT. Translation gives CSARPTGTGTGELFF.

The sample holds many counts of this clonotype. This sequence joins TRBV7-8 and TRBJ2-7; D uncertain. Germline-derived CDR1 and CDR2 are SGHVS and FQNEAQ. The length of the CDR3 is 11 residues. Trimming left V 4 bases short and J 3 bases short, with 4 bases between. The CDR3 region has the DNA TGTGCCAGCAGCTCCGACTACGAGCAGTACTTC. Protein sequence: CASSSDYEQYF.

In this sample, this clonotype turned up many times. This rearrangement joins TRBV20-1 to TRBJ1-1; no definite D call. The CDR3 is 11 amino acids. CDR1 is DFQATT, CDR2 SNEGSKA, per germline (reference sequence). V lost 2 bases, J lost 10 bases, and 11 bases lay in between. The CDR3 is CSARSDMRAFF. The CDR3 nucleotides read TGCAGTGCTAGAAGCGACATGCGAGCTTTCTTT.

The table lists this clonotype with a few counts. J is TRBJ2-7 and V is TRBV5-6; D might be TRBD1 or TRBD2, each matching 5 bases. There are 13 residues in the CDR3. Trimming pared 0 bases from V and 4 bases from J, leaving 8 bases between. Germline CDR1 and CDR2: SGHDT and YYEEEE. CDR3 residues: CASSLDRRYEQYF. CDR3 sequence (DNA): TGTGCCAGCAGCTTGGACAGGAGGTACGAGCAGTACTTC.

This clonotype has at least ten counts. The chain has TRBV12-3 or TRBV12-4 and TRBJ1-3; D gene uncertain. Between the trimmed V and J ends, which lost 4 bases and 1 base, there was a span of 2 bases. This CDR3 has 12 amino acids. The CDR3 nucleotides read TGTGCCAGCAGTTGGTCTGGAAACACCATATATTTT. Protein sequence: CASSWSGNTIYF.

This rearrangement joins TRBV5-1 to TRBJ2-5; TRBD1 agrees at 7 bases. Trimming took 0 bases from V and 4 from J; bases not matched to a gene: 9. Germline CDR1 is SGHRS and CDR2 is YFSETQ. This CDR3 contains 16 residues. The CDR3 region is CASSLAGQGDIETQYF. In DNA form, the CDR3 reads TGCGCCAGCAGCTTGGCAGGGCAGGGGGACATAGAGACCCAGTACTTC. Full variable domain (rest looked up from reference TRBV5-1 and TRBJ2-5): KAGVTQTPRYLIKTRGQQVTLSCSPISGHRSVSWYQQTPGQGLQFLFEYFSETQRNKGNFPGRFSGRQFSNSRSEMNVSTLELGDSALYLCASSLAGQGDIETQYFGPGTRLLVL.

This sequence joins TRBV3-1 and TRBJ2-3; no clear D. Germline V gene lookup returns CDR1 LGHDT and CDR2 YNNKEL (reference sequence). This CDR3 contains 16 residues. Trimming removed 0 bases from V and 0 bases from J, with 10 bases in between. The CDR3, as DNA: TGTGCCAGCAGCCAAGAGCTAGGGTATAGCACAGATACGCAGTATTTT. It yields the protein CASSQELGYSTDTQYF.

Only a few counts were recorded for this clonotype. This chain uses TRBV28 with TRBJ2-7; TRBD1 matches 8 bases. Trimming removed 8 bases from V and 11 bases from J; junction bases left unmatched: 11. Germline CDR1 is MDHEN and CDR2 is SYDVKM. The CDR3 runs 12 residues. As DNA, the CDR3 is TGTGCCAGCGAAAGAACCGGACAGGGCAAGTACTTC. Its protein product is CASERTGQGKYF. The variable domain in full, with the rest retrieved from reference TRBV28 and TRBJ2-7, is DVKVTQSSRYLVKRTGEKVFLECVQDMDHENMFWYRQDPGLGLRLIYFSYDVKMKEKGDIPEGYSVSREKKERFSLILESASTNQTSMYLCASERTGQGKYFGPGTRLTVT.